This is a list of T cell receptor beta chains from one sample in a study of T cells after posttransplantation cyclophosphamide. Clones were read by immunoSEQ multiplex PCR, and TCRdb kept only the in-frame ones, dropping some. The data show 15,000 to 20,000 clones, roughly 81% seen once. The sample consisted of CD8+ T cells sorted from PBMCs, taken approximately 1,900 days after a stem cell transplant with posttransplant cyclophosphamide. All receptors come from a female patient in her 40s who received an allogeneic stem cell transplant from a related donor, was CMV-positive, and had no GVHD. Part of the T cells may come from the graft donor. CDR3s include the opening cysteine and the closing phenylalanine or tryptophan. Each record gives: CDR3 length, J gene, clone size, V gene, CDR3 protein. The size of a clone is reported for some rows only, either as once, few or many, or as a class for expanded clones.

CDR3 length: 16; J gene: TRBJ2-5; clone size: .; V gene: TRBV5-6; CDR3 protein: CASSLGASGAEETQYF
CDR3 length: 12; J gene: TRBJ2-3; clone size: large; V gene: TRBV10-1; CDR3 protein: CASSVDSDTQYF
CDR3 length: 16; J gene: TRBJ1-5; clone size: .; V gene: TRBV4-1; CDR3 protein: CASSQELPNSNQPQHF
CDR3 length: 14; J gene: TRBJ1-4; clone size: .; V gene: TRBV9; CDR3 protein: CASSVEGQGEKLFF
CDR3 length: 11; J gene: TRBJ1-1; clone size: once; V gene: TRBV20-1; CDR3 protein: CRGIGETEAFF
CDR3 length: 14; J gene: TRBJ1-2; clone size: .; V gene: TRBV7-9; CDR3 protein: CASPSGILRYGYTF
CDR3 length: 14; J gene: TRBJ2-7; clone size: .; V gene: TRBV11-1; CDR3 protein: CASSLGQGADEQYF
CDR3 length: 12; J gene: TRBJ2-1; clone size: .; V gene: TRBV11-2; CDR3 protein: CASSLDSNEQFF
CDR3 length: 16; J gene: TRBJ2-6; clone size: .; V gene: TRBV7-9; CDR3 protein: CASSLDSQSGANVLTF
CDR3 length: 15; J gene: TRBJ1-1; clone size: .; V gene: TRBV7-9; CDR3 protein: CASSPGQGIVTEAFF
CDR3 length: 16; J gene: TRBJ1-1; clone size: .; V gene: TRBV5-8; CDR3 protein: CASSPDRFSMNTEAFF
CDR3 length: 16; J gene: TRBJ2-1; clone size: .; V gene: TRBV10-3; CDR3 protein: CAISAPGLAPHNEQFF
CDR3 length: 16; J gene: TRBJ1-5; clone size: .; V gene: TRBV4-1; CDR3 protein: CASSQDDGDYNQPQHF
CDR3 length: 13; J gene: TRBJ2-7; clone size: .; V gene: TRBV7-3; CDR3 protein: CASSPRQGYEQYF
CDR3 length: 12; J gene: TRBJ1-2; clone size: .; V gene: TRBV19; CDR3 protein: CASSIGGLGYTF
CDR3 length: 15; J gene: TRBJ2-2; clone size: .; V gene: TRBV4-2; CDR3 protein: CASSPLGTENGELFF
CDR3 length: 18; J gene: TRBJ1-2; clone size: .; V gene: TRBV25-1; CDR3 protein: CASSTMDRGLRFNYGYTF
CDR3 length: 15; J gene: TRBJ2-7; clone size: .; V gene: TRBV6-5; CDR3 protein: CASSYSTGGSYEQYF
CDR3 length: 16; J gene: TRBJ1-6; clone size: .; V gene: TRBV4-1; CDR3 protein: CASSQVTGALGSPLHF
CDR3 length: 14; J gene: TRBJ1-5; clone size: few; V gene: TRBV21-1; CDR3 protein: CASIPRQGRQPQHF
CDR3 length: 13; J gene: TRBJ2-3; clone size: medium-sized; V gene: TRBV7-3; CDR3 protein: CASSSIQGSTQYF